This TCR beta chain is drawn from a study of tumor and adjacent non-tumor tissue in lung cancer. Study-wide context: Stage I to III disease affected about nine men and 5 women aged roughly 30 to 76.

CDR1 and CDR2 from the germline V gene are GTSNPN and SVGIG (reference sequence). The CDR3 runs 14 residues. A modified ARM-PCR protocol with three rounds of nested PCR amplified TCRbeta. One entry per CDR3 protein results from TCRdb running MiXCR on the multiplex PCR reads. The sample has approximately 79,000 distinct CDR3 sequences, just over 75% seen once. No cell sorting was done before RNA was extracted from the tissue. Distant lung tissue was collected more than 3 cm away from the tumor edge. This clonotype was seen a single time. One junction end disagrees with the germline gene, perhaps due to a read error.

This receptor was obtained from an older man with non-small cell lung cancer. The specimen sequenced was distant non-tumor lung tissue. This chain connects TRBV30 to TRBJ2-2; TRBD2 aligns across 8 bases. This CDR3 is CAWTGTRSTGELSF. In DNA form, the CDR3 reads TGTGCCTGGACCGGGACTAGGAGCACCGGGGAGCTGTCTTTT.